The entry below describes one T cell receptor beta chain. The data were obtained in a study of blood T cells in healthy people across ages. Per germline, CDR1 SGHTA and CDR2 FQGNSA. The length of the CDR3 is 16 residues. J lost 0 bases, V lost 3 bases, and 7 bases had no gene match. A second PCR of 7 to 11 cycles used a sample-barcoded 5' primer and a J-beta primer mix. MiXCR was run by TCRdb on the 5' RACE reads, yielding one entry per CDR3 protein. The top ten hold approximately 7.9% of the sample, which has 1.2 million to 1.5 million distinct CDR3 sequences, around 39% seen once. The TCR comes from a woman younger than 35 in good health. Material: blood. This rearrangement joins TRBV7-2 to TRBJ2-7; 8 bases map to TRBD2. As DNA, the CDR3 is TGTGCCAGCAGCTTGGTAGCGGGGTCTAGCTCCTACGAGCAGTACTTC. It translates to CASSLVAGSSSYEQYF.